This TCR beta chain was documented in a study of CD8 T cells in ankylosing spondylitis. Study-wide findings and caveats: Both synovial fluid and blood in reactive arthritis had previously been reported to carry some motif variants. Disease-linked clones reportedly showed significant enrichment in matched ankylosing spondylitis synovial fluid.

This clonotype was recorded at least ten times. Its antigen is still unknown. TCRdb processed the 5' RACE reads anew with MiXCR; each CDR3 protein has one entry. There are about 240,000 distinct CDR3 sequences in the sample; over 7% occur only once, and around 4.9% lies in the top ten. The sample comprised blood, either unsorted or a sorted T cell fraction (not recorded which). This TCR was recovered from a female donor with ankylosing spondylitis or in good health (not recorded which).

The CDR3 reads CASSYGGQGAYNEQFF. In DNA, the CDR3 is TGTGCCAGCAGTTACGGGGGACAGGGGGCCTACAATGAGCAGTTCTTC. This rearrangement joins TRBV6-5 to TRBJ2-1; 11 bases agree with TRBD1. The CDR3 covers 16 residues. V shed 2 bases and J 2 bases; nucleotides not matched to a gene: 2. The germline V gene has CDR1 MNHEY and CDR2 SVGAGI.